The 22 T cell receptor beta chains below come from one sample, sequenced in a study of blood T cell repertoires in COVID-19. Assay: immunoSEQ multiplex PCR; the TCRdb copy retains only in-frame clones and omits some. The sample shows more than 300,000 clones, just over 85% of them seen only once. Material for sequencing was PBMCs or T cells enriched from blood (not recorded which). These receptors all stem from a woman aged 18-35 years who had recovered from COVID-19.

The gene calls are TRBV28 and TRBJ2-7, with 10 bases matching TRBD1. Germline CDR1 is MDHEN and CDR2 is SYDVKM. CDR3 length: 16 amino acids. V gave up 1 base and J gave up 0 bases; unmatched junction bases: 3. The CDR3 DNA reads TGTGCCAGCAGTTTATCCAGGACAGGGGGCTCCTACGAGCAGTACTTC. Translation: CASSLSRTGGSYEQYF.

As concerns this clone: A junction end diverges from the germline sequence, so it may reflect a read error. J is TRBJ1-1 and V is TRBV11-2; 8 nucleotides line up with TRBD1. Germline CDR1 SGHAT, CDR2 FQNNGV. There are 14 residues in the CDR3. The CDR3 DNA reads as TGTGCCAGCAGCGTAGACAGGGGTGTCACTGAAGCTTTCTTT. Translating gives CASSVDRGVTEAFF.

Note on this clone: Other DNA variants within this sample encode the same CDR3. The CDR3 loop is CASSPGYEQYF. The DNA of the CDR3 is TGTGCCAGCAGCCCAGGGTACGAGCAGTACTTC. The chain links TRBV9 to TRBJ2-7; D might be TRBD1 (5 bases). CDR3 length: 11 residues. Germline V CDR1 and CDR2: SGDLS, YYNGEE. Deletions cut 4 bases from V and 4 bases from J, with 6 bases between.

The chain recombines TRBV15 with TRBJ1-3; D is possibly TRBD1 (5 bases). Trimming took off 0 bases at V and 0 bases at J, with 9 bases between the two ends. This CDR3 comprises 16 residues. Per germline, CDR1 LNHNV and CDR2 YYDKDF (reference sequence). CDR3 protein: CATSRDKGFSGNTIYF. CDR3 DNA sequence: TGTGCCACCAGCAGAGATAAGGGGTTCTCTGGAAACACCATATATTTT.

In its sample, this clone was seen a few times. The CDR3 loop reads CASSERQLLIPNTEAFF. CDR3 DNA: TGTGCCAGCAGTGAAAGACAGTTGCTAATTCCCAACACTGAAGCTTTCTTT. The genes are TRBV2 and TRBJ1-1; TRBD1 is a possible D gene (5 bases). CDR1 and CDR2 from the germline V gene are SNHLY and FYNNEI. V was clipped by 2 bases and J by 2 bases, with 18 bases between them. The CDR3 is made up of 17 amino acids.

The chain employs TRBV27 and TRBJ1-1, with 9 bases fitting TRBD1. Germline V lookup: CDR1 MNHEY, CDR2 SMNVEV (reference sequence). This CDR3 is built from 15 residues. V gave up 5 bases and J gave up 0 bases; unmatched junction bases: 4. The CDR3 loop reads CASSRTGDMNTEAFF. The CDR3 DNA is TGTGCCAGCAGTAGGACAGGGGATATGAACACTGAAGCTTTCTTT.

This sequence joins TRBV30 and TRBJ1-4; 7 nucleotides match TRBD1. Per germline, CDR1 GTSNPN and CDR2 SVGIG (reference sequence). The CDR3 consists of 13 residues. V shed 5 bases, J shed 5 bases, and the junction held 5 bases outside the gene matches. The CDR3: CAWGDSSNEKLFF. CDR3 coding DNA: TGTGCCTGGGGGGACAGCTCGAATGAAAAACTGTTTTTT.

CDR3 sequence: CASSPHREETQYF. DNA of the CDR3: TGTGCCAGCTCACCACACAGGGAAGAGACCCAGTACTTC. The chain couples TRBV18 to TRBJ2-5, with TRBD1 as a possible D gene (6 bases). CDR3 size: 13 residues. The germline CDR1 and CDR2 sequences are KGHSH and LQKENI. Trimming left V 1 base short and J 3 bases short, with 6 bases between.

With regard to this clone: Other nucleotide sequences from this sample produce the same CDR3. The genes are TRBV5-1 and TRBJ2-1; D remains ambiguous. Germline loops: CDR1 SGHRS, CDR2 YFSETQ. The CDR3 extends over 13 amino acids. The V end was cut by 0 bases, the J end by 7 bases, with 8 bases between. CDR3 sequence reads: CASSLAPSNEQFF. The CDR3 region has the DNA TGCGCCAGCAGCTTGGCCCCTAGTAATGAGCAGTTCTTC. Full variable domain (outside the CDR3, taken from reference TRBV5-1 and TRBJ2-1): KAGVTQTPRYLIKTRGQQVTLSCSPISGHRSVSWYQQTPGQGLQFLFEYFSETQRNKGNFPGRFSGRQFSNSRSEMNVSTLELGDSALYLCASSLAPSNEQFFGPGTRLTVL.

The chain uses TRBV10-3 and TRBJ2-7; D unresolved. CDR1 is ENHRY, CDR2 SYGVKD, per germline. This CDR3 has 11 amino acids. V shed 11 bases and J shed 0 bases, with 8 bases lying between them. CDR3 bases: TGTGCCGCCTCAGGCTCCTACGAGCAGTACTTC. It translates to CAASGSYEQYF.

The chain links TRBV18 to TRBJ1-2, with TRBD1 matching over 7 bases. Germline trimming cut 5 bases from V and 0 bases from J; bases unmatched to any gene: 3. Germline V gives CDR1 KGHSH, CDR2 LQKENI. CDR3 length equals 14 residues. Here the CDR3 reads CASSTTGTNYGYTF. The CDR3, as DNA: TGTGCCAGCTCAACGACAGGGACTAACTATGGCTACACCTTC.

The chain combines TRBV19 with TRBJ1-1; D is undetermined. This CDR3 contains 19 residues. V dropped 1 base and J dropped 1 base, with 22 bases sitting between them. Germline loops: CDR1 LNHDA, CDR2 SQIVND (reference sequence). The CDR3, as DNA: TGTGCCAGTAGTATAGTGCTGAGTCTTTTGGCAGGCTCGAACACTGAAGCTTTCTTT. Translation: CASSIVLSLLAGSNTEAFF.

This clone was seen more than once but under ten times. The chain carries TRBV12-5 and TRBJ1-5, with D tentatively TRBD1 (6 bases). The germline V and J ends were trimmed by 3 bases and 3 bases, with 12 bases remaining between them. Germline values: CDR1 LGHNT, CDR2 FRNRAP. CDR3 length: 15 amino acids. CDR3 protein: CASGLGQGYNQPQHF. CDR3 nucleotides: TGTGCTAGTGGTTTAGGGCAGGGGTACAATCAGCCCCAGCATTTT. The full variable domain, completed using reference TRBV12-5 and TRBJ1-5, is DARVTQTPRHKVTEMGQEVTMRCQPILGHNTVFWYRQTMMQGLELLAYFRNRAPLDDSGMPKDRFSAEMPDATLATLKIQPSEPRDSAVYFCASGLGQGYNQPQHFGDGTRLSIL.

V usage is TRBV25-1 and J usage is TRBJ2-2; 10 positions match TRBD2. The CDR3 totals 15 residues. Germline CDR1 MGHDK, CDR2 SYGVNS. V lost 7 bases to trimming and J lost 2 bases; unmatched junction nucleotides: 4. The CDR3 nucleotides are TGTGCCAGCATTTCTAGCGGGGGTAACACCGGGGAGCTGTTTTTT. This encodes CASISSGGNTGELFF. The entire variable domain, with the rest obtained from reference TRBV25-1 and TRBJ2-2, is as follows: EADIYQTPRYLVIGTGKKITLECSQTMGHDKMYWYQQDPGMELHLIHYSYGVNSTEKGDLSSESTVSRIRTEHFPLTLESARPSHTSQYLCASISSGGNTGELFFGEGSRLTVL.

In DNA, the CDR3 is TGTGCCAGCAGCTTGATTACAGGGCGTAGTGAAAAACTGTTTTTT. Its protein product is CASSLITGRSEKLFF. V usage is TRBV5-5 and J usage is TRBJ1-4, with D tentatively TRBD1 (6 bases). The CDR3 has 15 residues. Between the trimmed V and J ends, which lost 1 base and 7 bases, there was a span of 14 bases. CDR1 and CDR2 from the germline V gene are SGHKS and YYEKEE (reference sequence).

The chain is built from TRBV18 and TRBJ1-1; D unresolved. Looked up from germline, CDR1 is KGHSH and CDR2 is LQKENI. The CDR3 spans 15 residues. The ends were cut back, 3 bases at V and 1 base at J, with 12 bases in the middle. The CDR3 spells CASSPFWGENTEAFF. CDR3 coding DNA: TGTGCCAGCTCACCCTTTTGGGGAGAGAACACTGAAGCTTTCTTT.

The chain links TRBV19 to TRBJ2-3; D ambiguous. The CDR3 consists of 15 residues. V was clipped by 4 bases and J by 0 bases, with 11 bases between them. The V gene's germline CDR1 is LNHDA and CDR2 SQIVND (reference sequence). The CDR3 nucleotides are TGTGCCAGTAGTACAGGATTCCTCAGCACAGATACGCAGTATTTT. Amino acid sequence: CASSTGFLSTDTQYF.

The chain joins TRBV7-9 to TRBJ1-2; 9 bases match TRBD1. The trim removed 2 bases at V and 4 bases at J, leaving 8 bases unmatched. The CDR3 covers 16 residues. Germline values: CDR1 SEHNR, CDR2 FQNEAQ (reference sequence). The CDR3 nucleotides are TGTGCCAGCAGCTTAAGTTACAGGGGGCAAGGCTATGGCTACACCTTC. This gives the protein CASSLSYRGQGYGYTF.

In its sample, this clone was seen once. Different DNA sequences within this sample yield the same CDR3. Written as DNA, the CDR3 is TGTGCCAGCAGCTTGGTGGGGGGTGATAGCAATCAGCCCCAGCATTTT. Translated, it gives CASSLVGGDSNQPQHF. The rearrangement links TRBV5-5 to TRBJ1-5, with D possibly TRBD1 on 5 matching bases. V lost 0 bases, J lost 0 bases, and 10 bases lay in between. CDR1 SGHKS and CDR2 YYEKEE come from the germline V gene (reference sequence). The CDR3 sequence is 16 residues long.

This CDR3 reads CASGYYGTGVYEQYF. The CDR3 DNA is TGTGCCAGCGGTTACTACGGGACAGGGGTATACGAGCAGTACTTC. V usage is TRBV7-9 and J usage is TRBJ2-7; 10 nucleotides match TRBD1. Germline CDR1 is SEHNR and CDR2 is FQNEAQ (reference sequence). Germline trimming cut 8 bases from V and 4 bases from J; bases unmatched to any gene: 11. The CDR3 extends over 15 amino acids.

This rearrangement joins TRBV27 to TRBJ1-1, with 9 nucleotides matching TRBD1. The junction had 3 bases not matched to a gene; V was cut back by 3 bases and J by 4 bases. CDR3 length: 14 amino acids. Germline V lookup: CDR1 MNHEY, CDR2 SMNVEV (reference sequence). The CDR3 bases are TGTGCCAGCAGTTTGTCGGACAGGGGCACTGAAGCTTTCTTT. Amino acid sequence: CASSLSDRGTEAFF.

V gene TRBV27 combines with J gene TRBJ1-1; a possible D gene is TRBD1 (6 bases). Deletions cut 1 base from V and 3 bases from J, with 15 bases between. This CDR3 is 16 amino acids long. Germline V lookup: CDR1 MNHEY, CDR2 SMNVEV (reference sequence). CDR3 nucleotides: TGTGCCAGCAGTTTATACGGGGGGCAGGGTGACACTGAAGCTTTCTTT. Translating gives CASSLYGGQGDTEAFF.